The rows below give T cell receptor beta chains drawn from one sample of a study of OX40 agonist ivuxolimab in advanced cancers. The data were produced by immunoSEQ multiplex PCR, yet TCRdb's version contains in-frame clones alone and is incomplete. The sample yields tens of thousands of clones, around 82% seen once. Here the sequenced sample was CD4+ or CD8+ T cells sorted from blood, taken in a trial of the OX40 agonist ivuxolimab. The receptor set was obtained from an adult with an advanced solid tumor such as melanoma, head and neck, liver or kidney cancer. Each CDR3 is given with its conserved first and last residue. Fields, in order: CDR3 DNA, CDR3 protein, V gene, CDR3 length, D gene, clone size, J gene. D genes are given only for firm matches. The size field is filled for only some rows; it gives once, few, many or a size class.

DNA: TGCGCCAGCAGCTTGTTCCTTGGGACCGGGGAGCTGTTTTTT; CDR3: CASSLFLGTGELFF; V: TRBV5-1; length: 14; D: NA; size: NA; J: TRBJ2-2
DNA: TGCGCCAGCAGCTTTAATGCGGCCAGTTACAATGAGCAGTTCTTC; CDR3: CASSFNAASYNEQFF; V: TRBV5-1; length: 15; D: NA; size: NA; J: TRBJ2-1
DNA: TGTGCCAGCAGTTTATTTTGGGGAGTAAATCAGCCCCAGCATTTT; CDR3: CASSLFWGVNQPQHF; V: TRBV28; length: 15; D: NA; size: few; J: TRBJ1-5
DNA: TGTGCCAGCTCCGTGACAGGGCGTCCTAGCGAGCAGTACTTC; CDR3: CASSVTGRPSEQYF; V: TRBV18; length: 14; D: TRBD1; size: NA; J: TRBJ2-7
DNA: TGTGCCAGCAGTCCCAGGGAAACCTACGAGCAGTACTTC; CDR3: CASSPRETYEQYF; V: TRBV6-5; length: 13; D: NA; size: NA; J: TRBJ2-7
DNA: TGTGCCAGCAGCCCAATGGACTCAGATACGCAGTATTTT; CDR3: CASSPMDSDTQYF; V: TRBV11-3; length: 13; D: NA; size: NA; J: TRBJ2-3
DNA: TGTGCTAGTGGTTTGGATTCTACCGGGACCCTCACTCTTTGGAGCTACGAGCAGTACTTC; CDR3: CASGLDSTGTLTLWSYEQYF; V: TRBV12-5; length: 20; D: NA; size: once; J: TRBJ2-7
DNA: TGTGCTAGTGGTCCACTAGCTTTCTTGAGCACAGATACGCAGTATTTT; CDR3: CASGPLAFLSTDTQYF; V: TRBV12-5; length: 16; D: NA; size: NA; J: TRBJ2-3
DNA: TGCGCCAGCAGCTTGGACGGGGGAGCTACAGGAAACACCATATATTTT; CDR3: CASSLDGGATGNTIYF; V: TRBV5-1; length: 16; D: NA; size: NA; J: TRBJ1-3
DNA: TGTGCCAGCAGCCCCGTCGGGCGGGAGGCCATTGGTGAGCAGTTCTTC; CDR3: CASSPVGREAIGEQFF; V: TRBV7-9; length: 16; D: TRBD2; size: NA; J: TRBJ2-1
DNA: TGTGCCAGCAGCTTTCGGCGAGGGTTGGGCACTGAAGCTTTCTTT; CDR3: CASSFRRGLGTEAFF; V: TRBV7-8; length: 15; D: NA; size: NA; J: TRBJ1-1
DNA: TGTGCCAGTAGTATTGAGTCAGGGGCCGCGAGGGAGACCCAGTACTTC; CDR3: CASSIESGAARETQYF; V: TRBV19; length: 16; D: NA; size: few; J: TRBJ2-5
DNA: TGCGCCAGCTACTTCCAGGGGGAGACCCAGTACTTC; CDR3: CASYFQGETQYF; V: TRBV5-1; length: 12; D: NA; size: NA; J: TRBJ2-5
DNA: TGTGCCAGCAGCACGACGGGATGGGACACCGGGGAGCTGTTTTTT; CDR3: CASSTTGWDTGELFF; V: TRBV5-8; length: 15; D: NA; size: NA; J: TRBJ2-2
DNA: TGCGCCAGCAGCCTGACCGGGTTGAACACCGGGGAGCTGTTTTTT; CDR3: CASSLTGLNTGELFF; V: TRBV5-1; length: 15; D: NA; size: NA; J: TRBJ2-2
DNA: TGTGCCAGCAGCCCGGGAGGCGGGAGGGAGCCCGAGCAGTACTTC; CDR3: CASSPGGGREPEQYF; V: TRBV7-2; length: 15; D: TRBD2; size: NA; J: TRBJ2-7
DNA: TGTGCCAGCAGCTTAGCCCAGGGTTACGAGCAGTACTTC; CDR3: CASSLAQGYEQYF; V: TRBV7-2; length: 13; D: NA; size: NA; J: TRBJ2-7